This record looks at one T cell receptor (beta chain) sequence and its context. Trimming removed 4 bases at V and 0 bases at J, with 12 bases between. Germline V gene lookup returns CDR1 LGHDT and CDR2 YNNKEL (reference sequence). The CDR3 contains 15 residues. The CDR3 regions of TCR beta were amplified from RNA transcripts. The TCR CDR3 was amplified in a first-round RT-PCR using the HTBI primer set. A single record per CDR3 protein comes from TCRdb applying MiXCR to the multiplex PCR reads. The profile shows a few hundred thousand distinct CDR3 sequences, approximately 23% of them singletons. These data are taken from a study of T cells in Graves' hyperthyroidism and ophthalmopathy.

The gene calls are TRBV3-1 and TRBJ1-2; D may be TRBD1 (6 bases). The clonotype comes from a woman aged 65 to 85 with Graves' ophthalmopathy. Sequenced input: blood. The CDR3 region is CASSPKRTANYGYTF. CDR3 nucleotide sequence: TGTGCCAGCAGCCCTAAGCGGACAGCTAACTATGGCTACACCTTC.